Reported below is one T cell receptor beta chain. The antigen is not known. Germline V gene lookup returns CDR1 SGHRS and CDR2 YFSETQ. The length of the CDR3 is 17 residues. Unmatched junction bases numbered 5, after V lost 3 bases and J lost 0 bases. The protocol was immunoSEQ multiplex PCR, while the TCRdb copy is restricted to in-frame clones and leaves out a portion. The repertoire has a few hundred thousand clones, over 50% of them found once; the top ten carry 11%. This sample stems from a study of shared clonotypes between healthy human individuals. Findings and limits, study-wide: Sampling involved blood alone; tissue repertoires likely differ. A handful of donors showed sharing of around 5% of naive CD4 clonotypes.

The clonotype originates from a young man in good health. Sequencing input: memory CD4+ T cells sorted from blood. Subset defined: CD45RA-negative fraction. V is TRBV5-1 and J is TRBJ1-3, with 11 bases matching TRBD1. CDR3 in amino acids: CASSSGQGGHSGNTIYF. DNA for the CDR3: TGCGCCAGCAGCTCGGGACAGGGGGGACACTCTGGAAACACCATATATTTT.